This TCR beta chain was documented in a study of molecular identifiers for immune sequencing clone quantification. The table lists this clonotype with many counts. V lost 5 bases to trimming and J lost 3 bases, with 13 bases between them. The CDR3 is made up of 14 amino acids. Germline CDR1 is SEHNR and CDR2 is FQNEAQ (reference sequence). TCRdb reprocessed the PCR reads via MiXCR and lists one record per CDR3 protein. The sample holds 40,000 to 45,000 distinct CDR3 sequences, about 24% seen once. V usage is TRBV7-9 and J usage is TRBJ1-1; D might be TRBD1 (6 bases). This sequence originates from a human donor in good health. Some libraries in this study had Jurkat cell RNA spiked in. The sequencing sample was made of naive CD8+ T cells from blood, with Jurkat cell RNA spiked in. Sample subset: FACS-sorted CD8+CD4-CCR7+CD45RA+ naive T cells. The CDR3: CASSETRTDTEAFF. As DNA, the CDR3 is TGTGCCAGCAGCGAGACAAGGACAGACACTGAAGCTTTCTTT.